This record covers a single T cell receptor beta chain. TCRdb keeps only in-frame clones here, not all; method: immunoSEQ multiplex PCR. The table shows 190,000 or so clones, with over 75% occurring only once. This entry is derived from a study of blood T cell repertoires in COVID-19. V shed 1 base, J shed 7 bases, and the junction held 7 bases outside the gene matches. CDR1 and CDR2 (germline): SGHTA, FQGTGA. The CDR3 sequence is 16 residues long. The material sequenced was peripheral blood. This TCR came from a man aged 40-50 years with active or convalescent COVID-19. The rearrangement uses TRBV7-3 and TRBJ2-1, with 10 positions matching TRBD2. CDR3 DNA: TGTGCCAGCAGCTTAAGAGCGGGGGGGGCCGCTAATGAGCAGTTCTTC. As protein: CASSLRAGGAANEQFF.